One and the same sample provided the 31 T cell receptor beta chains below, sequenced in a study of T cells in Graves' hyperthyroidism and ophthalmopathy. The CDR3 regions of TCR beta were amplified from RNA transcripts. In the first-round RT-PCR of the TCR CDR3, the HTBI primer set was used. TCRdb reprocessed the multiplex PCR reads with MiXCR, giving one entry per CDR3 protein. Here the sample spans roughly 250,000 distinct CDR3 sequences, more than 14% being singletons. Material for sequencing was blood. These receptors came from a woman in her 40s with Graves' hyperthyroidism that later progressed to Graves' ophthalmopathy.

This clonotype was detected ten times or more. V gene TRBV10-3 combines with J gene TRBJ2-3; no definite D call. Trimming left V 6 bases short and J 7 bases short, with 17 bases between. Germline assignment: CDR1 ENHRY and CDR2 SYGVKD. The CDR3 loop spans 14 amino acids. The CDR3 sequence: CAIRGGGDSHTQYF. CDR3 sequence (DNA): TGTGCCATCAGGGGTGGCGGTGACTCACATACGCAGTATTTT.

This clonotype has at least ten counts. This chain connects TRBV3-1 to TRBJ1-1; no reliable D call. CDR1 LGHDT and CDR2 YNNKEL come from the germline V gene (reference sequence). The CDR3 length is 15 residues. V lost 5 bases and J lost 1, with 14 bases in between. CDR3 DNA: TGTGCCAGCAGCTCCTCATTTCCGGGGAACACTGAAGCTTTCTTT. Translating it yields CASSSSFPGNTEAFF.

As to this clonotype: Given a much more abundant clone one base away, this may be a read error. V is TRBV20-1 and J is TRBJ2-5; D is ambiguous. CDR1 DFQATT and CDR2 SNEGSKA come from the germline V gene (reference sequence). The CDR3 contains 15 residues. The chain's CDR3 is CSARGFLRQQETQHF. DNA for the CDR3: TGCAGTGCTAGAGGGTTCCTGCGCCAACAAGAGACCCAGCACTTC.

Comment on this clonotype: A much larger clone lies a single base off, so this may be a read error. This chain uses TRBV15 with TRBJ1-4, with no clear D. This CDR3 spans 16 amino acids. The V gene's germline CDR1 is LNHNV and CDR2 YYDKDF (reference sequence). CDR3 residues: CATSRDMQATNERLFF. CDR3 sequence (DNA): TGTGCCACCAGCAGAGATATGCAAGCAACTAATGAAAGACTGTTTTTT.

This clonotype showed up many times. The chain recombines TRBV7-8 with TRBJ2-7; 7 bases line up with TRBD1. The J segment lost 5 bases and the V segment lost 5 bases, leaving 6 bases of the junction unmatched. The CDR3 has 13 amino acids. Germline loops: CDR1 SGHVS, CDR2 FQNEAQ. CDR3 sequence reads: CASSRQGRDEQYF. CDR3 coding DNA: TGTGCCAGCAGCCGACAGGGCCGGGACGAGCAGTACTTC.

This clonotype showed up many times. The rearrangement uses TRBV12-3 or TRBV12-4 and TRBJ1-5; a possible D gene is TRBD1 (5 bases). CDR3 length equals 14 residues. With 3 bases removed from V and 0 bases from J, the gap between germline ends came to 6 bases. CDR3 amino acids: CASSLDNSNQPQHF. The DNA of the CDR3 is TGTGCCAGCAGTTTGGACAATAGCAATCAGCCCCAGCATTTT.

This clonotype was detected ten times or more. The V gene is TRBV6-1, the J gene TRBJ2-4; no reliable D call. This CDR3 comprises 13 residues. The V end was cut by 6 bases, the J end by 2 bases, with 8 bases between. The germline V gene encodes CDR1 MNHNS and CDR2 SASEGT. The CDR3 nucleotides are TGTGCCAGCAGACACTCTTCCAAAAACATTCAGTACTTC. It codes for CASRHSSKNIQYF.

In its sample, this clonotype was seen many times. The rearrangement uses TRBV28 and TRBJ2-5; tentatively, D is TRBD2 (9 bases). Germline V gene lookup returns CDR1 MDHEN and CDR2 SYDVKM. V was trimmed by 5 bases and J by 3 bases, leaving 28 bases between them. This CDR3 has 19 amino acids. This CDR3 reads CASSPWTGRGREGKETQYF. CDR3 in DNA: TGTGCCAGCAGTCCCTGGACAGGGCGAGGGCGGGAGGGTAAAGAGACCCAGTACTTC.

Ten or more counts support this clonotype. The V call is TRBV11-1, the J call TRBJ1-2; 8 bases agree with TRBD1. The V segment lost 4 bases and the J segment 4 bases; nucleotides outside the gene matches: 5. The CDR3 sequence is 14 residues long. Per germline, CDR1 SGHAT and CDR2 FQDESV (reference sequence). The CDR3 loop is CASSSTGTGYGYTF. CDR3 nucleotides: TGTGCCAGCAGCTCGACCGGGACAGGCTATGGCTACACCTTC. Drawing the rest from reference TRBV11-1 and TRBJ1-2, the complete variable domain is EAEVAQSPRYKITEKSQAVAFWCDPISGHATLYWYRQILGQGPELLVQFQDESVVDDSQLPKDRFSAERLKGVDSTLKIQPAELGDSAMYLCASSSTGTGYGYTFGSGTRLTVV.

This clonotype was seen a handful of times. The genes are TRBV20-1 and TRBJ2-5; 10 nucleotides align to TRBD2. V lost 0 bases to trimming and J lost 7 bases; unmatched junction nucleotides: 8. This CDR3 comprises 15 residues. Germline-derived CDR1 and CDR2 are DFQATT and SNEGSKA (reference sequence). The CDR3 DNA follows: TGCAGTGCTAGAGATGTAGCGGGAGGAGTAGGGACCCAGTACTTC. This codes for CSARDVAGGVGTQYF.

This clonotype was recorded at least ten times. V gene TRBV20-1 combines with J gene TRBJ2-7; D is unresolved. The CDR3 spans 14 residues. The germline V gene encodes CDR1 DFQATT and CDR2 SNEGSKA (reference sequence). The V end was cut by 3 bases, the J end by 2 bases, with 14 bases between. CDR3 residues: CSARPLRPAYEQYF. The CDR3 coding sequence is TGCAGTGCTAGGCCTCTGAGGCCGGCCTACGAGCAGTACTTC.

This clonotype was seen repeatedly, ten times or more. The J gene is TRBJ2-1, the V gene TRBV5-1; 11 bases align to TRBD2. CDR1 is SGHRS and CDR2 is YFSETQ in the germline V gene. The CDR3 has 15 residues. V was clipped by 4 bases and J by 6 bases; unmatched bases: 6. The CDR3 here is CASSVLAGVPNEQFF. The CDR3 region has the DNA TGCGCCAGCAGCGTACTAGCGGGAGTCCCCAATGAGCAGTTCTTC.

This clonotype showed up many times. The CDR3 nucleotides are TGTGCCAGCAGCATGGACTCGTATACGAACACTGAAGCTTTCTTT. As protein: CASSMDSYTNTEAFF. This rearrangement joins TRBV11-2 to TRBJ1-1; no clear D. V lost 5 bases and J lost 1, with 14 bases in between. Per the germline V gene, CDR1 is SGHAT and CDR2 is FQNNGV. The CDR3 is made up of 15 amino acids.

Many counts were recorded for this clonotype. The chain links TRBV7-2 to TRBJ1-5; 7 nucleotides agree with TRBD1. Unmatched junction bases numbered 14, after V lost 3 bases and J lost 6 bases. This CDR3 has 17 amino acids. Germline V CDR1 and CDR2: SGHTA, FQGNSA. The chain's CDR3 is CASSLGGGREYFQPQHF. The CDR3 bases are TGTGCCAGCAGCTTGGGAGGGGGCAGGGAATATTTTCAGCCCCAGCATTTT. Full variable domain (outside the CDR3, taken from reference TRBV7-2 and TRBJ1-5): GAGVSQSPSNKVTEKGKDVELRCDPISGHTALYWYRQSLGQGLEFLIYFQGNSAPDKSGLPSDRFSAERTGGSVSTLTIQRTQQEDSAVYLCASSLGGGREYFQPQHFGDGTRLSIL.

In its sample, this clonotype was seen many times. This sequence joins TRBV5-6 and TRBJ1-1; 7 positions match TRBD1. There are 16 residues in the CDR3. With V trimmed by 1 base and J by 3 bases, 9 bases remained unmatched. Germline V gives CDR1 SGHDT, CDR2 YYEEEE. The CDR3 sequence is CASSLFGRGGYTEAFF. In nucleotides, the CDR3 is TGTGCCAGCAGCTTGTTCGGCAGGGGGGGCTACACTGAAGCTTTCTTT.

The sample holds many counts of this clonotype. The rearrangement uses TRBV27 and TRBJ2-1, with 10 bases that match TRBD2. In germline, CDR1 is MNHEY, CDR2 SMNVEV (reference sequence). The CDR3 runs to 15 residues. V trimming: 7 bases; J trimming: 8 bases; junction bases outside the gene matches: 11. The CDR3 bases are TGTGCCAGCAAGCCCGGGACTAGCGCTGGCGATGAGCAGTTCTTC. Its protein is CASKPGTSAGDEQFF.

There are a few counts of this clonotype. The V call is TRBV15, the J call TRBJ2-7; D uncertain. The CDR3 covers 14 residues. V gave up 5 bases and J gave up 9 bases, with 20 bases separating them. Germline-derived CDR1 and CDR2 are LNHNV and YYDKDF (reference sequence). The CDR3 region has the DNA TGTGCCACCAGCGTATACAGAGGAGTACGAGGGCAGTACTTC. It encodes CATSVYRGVRGQYF.

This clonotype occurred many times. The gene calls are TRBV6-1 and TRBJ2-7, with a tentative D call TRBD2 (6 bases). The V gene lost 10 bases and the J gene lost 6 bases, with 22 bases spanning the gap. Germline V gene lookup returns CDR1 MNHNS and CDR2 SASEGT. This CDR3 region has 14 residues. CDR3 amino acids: CATQGLGLGGEQYF. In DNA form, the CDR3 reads TGTGCCACCCAGGGTCTGGGGTTGGGGGGCGAGCAGTACTTC.

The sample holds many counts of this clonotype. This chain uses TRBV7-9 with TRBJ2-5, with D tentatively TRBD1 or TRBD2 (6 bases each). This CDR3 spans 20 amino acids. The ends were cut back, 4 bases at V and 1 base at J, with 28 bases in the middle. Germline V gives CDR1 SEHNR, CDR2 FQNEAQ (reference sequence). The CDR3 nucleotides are TGTGCCAGCAGCTCTAGCGACAGGTTCTGGAGAATGAGGACCCAAGAGACCCAGTACTTC. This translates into CASSSSDRFWRMRTQETQYF.

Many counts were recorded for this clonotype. CDR3 residues: CASSSAGVNEKLFF. The CDR3 DNA reads TGTGCCAGCAGTTCGGCAGGGGTGAACGAAAAACTGTTTTTT. The chain employs TRBV12-3 or TRBV12-4 and TRBJ1-4; possible D gene TRBD1, 6 bases. Trimming cost V 4 bases and J 8 bases, with 14 bases left between them. The CDR3 has 14 amino acids.

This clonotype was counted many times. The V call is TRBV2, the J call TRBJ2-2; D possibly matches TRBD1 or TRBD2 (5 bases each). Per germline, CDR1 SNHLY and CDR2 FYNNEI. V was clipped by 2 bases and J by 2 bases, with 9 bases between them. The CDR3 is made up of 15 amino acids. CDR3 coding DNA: TGTGCCAGCAGTGAATGGGGGATTAACACCGGGGAGCTGTTTTTT. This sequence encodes CASSEWGINTGELFF.

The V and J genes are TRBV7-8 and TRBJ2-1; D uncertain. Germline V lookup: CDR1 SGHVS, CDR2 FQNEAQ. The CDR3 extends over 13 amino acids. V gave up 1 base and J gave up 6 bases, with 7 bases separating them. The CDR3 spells CASSLGPFNEQFF. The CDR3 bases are TGTGCCAGCAGCTTAGGGCCCTTCAATGAGCAGTTCTTC.

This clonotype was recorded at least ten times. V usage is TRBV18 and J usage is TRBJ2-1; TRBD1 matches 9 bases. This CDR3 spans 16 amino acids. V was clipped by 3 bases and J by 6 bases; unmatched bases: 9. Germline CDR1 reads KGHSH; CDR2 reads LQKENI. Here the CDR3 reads CASSPTGGARGNEQFF. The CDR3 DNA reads TGTGCCAGCTCACCGACAGGGGGTGCCAGAGGCAATGAGCAGTTCTTC. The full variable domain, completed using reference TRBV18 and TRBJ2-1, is NAGVMQNPRHLVRRRGQEARLRCSPMKGHSHVYWYRQLPEEGLKFMVYLQKENIIDESGMPKERFSAEFPKEGPSILRIQQVVRGDSAAYFCASSPTGGARGNEQFFGPGTRLTVL.

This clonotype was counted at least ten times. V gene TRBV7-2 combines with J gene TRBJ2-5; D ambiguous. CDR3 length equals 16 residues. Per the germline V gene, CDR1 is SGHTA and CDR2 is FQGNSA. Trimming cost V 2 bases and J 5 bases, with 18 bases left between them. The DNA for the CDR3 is TGTGCCAGCAGCTTACCCCAGTATGGGGTGGGGGAGACCCAGTACTTC. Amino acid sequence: CASSLPQYGVGETQYF.

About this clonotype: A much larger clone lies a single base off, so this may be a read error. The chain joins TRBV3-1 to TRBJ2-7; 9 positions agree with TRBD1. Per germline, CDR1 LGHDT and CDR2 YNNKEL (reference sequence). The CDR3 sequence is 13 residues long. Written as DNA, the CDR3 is TGTGCCAGCAGCAATGGGACAGGGCTCAGAGCCGACTTC. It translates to CASSNGTGLRADF.

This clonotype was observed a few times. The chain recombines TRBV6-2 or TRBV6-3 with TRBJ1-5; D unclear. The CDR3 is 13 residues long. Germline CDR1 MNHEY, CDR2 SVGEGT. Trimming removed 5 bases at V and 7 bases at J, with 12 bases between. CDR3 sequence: CASSRITRQPQHF. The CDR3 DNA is TGTGCCAGCAGTCGTATAACGCGCCAGCCCCAGCATTTT.

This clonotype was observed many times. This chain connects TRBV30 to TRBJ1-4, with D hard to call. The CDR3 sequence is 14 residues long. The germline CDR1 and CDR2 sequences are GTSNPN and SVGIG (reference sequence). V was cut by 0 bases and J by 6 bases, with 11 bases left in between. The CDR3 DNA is TGTGCCTGGAGTGTAAGCAGCCGCCATGAAAAACTGTTTTTT. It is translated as CAWSVSSRHEKLFF.

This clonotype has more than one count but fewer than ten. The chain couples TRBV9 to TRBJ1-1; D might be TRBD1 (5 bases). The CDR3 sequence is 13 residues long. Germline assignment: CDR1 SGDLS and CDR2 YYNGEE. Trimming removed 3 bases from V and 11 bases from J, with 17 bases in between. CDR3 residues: CASSGQTDPGAFF. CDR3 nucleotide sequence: TGTGCCAGCAGCGGCCAGACAGACCCGGGGGCTTTCTTT.

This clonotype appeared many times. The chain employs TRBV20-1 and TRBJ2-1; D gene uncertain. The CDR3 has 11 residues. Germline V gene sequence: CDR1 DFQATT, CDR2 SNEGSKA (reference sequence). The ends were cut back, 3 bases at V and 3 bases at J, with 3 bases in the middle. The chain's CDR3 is CSASRYNEQFF. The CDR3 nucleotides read TGCAGTGCTAGTCGCTACAATGAGCAGTTCTTC.

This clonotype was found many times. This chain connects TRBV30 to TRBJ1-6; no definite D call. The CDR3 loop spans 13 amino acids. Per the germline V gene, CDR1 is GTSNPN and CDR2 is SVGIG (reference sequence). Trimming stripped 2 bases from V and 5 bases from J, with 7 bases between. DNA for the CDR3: TGTGCCTGGAGTAGGCAACATAATTCACCCCTCCACTTT. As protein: CAWSRQHNSPLHF. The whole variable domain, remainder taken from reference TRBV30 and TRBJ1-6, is SQTIHQWPATLVQPVGSPLSLECTVEGTSNPNLYWYRQAAGRGLQLLFYSVGIGQISSEVPQNLSASRPQDRQFILSSKKLLLSDSGFYLCAWSRQHNSPLHFGNGTRLTVT.

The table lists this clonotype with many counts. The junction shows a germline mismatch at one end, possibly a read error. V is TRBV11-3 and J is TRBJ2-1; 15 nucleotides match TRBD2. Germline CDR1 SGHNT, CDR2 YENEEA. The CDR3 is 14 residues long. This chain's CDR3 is CVSSWTSGRGEQFF. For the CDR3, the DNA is TGTGTCAGCAGCTGGACTAGCGGGAGGGGTGAGCAGTTCTTC.